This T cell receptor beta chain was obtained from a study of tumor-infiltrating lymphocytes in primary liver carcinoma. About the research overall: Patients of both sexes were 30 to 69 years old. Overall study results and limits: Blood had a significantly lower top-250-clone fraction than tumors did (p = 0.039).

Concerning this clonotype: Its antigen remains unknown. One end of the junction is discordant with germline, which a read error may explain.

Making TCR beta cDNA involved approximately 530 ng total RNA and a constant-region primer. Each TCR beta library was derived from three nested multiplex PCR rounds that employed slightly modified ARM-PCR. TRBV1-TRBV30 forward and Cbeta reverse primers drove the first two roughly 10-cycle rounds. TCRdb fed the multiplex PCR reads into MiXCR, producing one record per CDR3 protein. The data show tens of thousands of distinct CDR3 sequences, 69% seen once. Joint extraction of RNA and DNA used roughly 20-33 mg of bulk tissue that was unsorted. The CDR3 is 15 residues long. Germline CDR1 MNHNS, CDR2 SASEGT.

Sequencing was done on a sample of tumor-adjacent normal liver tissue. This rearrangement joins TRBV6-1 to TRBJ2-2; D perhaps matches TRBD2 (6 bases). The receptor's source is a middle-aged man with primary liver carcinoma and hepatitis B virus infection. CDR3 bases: TGTGCCAGCAGTGCGGGAGACGTAGAGTCCGGGGAACTGTTTTTT. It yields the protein CASSAGDVESGELFF.